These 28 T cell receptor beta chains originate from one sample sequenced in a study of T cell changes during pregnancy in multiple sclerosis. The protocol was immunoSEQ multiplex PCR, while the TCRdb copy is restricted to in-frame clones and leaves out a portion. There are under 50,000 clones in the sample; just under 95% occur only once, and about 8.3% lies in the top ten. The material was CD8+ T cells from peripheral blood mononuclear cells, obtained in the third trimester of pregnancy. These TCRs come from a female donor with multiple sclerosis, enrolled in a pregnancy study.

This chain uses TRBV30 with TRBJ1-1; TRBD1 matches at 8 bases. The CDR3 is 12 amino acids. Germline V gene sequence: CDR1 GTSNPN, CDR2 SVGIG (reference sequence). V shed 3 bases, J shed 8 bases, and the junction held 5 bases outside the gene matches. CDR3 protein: CAWRKGTGEAFF. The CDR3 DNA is TGTGCCTGGAGAAAGGGGACAGGCGAAGCTTTCTTT.

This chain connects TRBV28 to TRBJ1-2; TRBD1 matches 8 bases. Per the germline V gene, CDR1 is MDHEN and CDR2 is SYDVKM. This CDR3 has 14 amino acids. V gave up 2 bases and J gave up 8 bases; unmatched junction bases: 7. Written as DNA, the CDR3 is TGTGCCAGCAGTTTAAGGGATGGACAGGGCGGCTACACCTTC. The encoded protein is CASSLRDGQGGYTF.

The CDR3 loop is CASSPRAPRAYEQYF. In DNA, the CDR3 is TGTGCCAGCAGCCCGCGGGCCCCACGGGCCTACGAGCAGTACTTC. The rearrangement links TRBV11-2 to TRBJ2-7; D perhaps matches TRBD2 (5 bases). With 5 bases removed from V and 2 bases from J, the gap between germline ends came to 16 bases. CDR1 and CDR2 (germline): SGHAT, FQNNGV. This CDR3 has 15 amino acids.

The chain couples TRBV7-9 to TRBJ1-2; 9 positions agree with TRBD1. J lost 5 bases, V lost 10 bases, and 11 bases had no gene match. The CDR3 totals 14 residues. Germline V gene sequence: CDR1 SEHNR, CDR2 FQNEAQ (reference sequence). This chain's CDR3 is CATRQGGDWYGYTF. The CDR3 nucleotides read TGTGCCACCCGACAGGGGGGCGATTGGTATGGCTACACCTTC.

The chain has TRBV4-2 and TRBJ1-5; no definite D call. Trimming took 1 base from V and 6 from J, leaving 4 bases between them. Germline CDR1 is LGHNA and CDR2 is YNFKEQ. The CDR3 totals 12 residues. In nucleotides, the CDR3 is TGTGCCAGCAGCCAAGGGAGTCAGCCCCAGCATTTT. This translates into CASSQGSQPQHF.

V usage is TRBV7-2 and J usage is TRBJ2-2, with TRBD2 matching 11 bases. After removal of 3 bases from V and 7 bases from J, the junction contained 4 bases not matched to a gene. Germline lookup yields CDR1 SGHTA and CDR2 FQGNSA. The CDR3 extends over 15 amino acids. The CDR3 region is CASSFLSGGGGELFF. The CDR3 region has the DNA TGTGCCAGCAGCTTCCTTAGCGGGGGGGGCGGGGAGCTGTTTTTT.

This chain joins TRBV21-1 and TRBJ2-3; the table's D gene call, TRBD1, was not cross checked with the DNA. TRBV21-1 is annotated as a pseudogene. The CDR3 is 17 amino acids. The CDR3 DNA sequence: TGTGCCAGCAGCCAGGGACAGGGTTGCGGGGGAGTGGATACGCAGTATTTT. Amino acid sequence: CASSQGQGCGGVDTQYF.

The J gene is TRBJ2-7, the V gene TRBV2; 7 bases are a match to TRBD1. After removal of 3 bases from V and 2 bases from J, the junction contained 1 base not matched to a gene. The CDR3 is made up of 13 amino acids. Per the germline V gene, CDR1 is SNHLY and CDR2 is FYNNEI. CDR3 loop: CASSDQGAYEQYF. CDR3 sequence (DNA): TGTGCCAGCAGTGACCAGGGGGCCTACGAGCAGTACTTC. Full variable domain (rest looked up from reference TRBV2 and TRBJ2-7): EPEVTQTPSHQVTQMGQEVILRCVPISNHLYFYWYRQILGQKVEFLVSFYNNEISEKSEIFDDQFSVERPDGSNFTLKIRSTKLEDSAMYFCASSDQGAYEQYFGPGTRLTVT.

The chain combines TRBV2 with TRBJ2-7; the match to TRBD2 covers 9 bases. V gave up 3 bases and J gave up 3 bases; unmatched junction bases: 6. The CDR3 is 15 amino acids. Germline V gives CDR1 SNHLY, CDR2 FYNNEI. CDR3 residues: CASSDFERGDYEQYF. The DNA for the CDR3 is TGTGCCAGCAGTGACTTTGAGCGGGGGGACTACGAGCAGTACTTC.

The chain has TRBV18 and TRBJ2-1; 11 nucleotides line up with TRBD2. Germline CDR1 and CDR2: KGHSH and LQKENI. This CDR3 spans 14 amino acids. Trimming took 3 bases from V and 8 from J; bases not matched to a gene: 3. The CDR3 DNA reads TGTGCCAGCTCACCGGCGGGACTAGCGGATGAGCAGTTCTTC. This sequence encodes CASSPAGLADEQFF.

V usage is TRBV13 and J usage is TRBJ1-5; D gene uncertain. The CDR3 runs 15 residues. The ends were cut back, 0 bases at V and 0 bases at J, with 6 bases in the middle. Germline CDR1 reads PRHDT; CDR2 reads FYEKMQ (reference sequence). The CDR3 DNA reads TGTGCCAGCAGCTTAGGATCCGGTAGCAATCAGCCCCAGCATTTT. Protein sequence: CASSLGSGSNQPQHF. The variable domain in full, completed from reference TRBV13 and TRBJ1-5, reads AAGVIQSPRHLIKEKRETATLKCYPIPRHDTVYWYQQGPGQDPQFLISFYEKMQSDKGSIPDRFSAQQFSDYHSELNMSSLELGDSALYFCASSLGSGSNQPQHFGDGTRLSIL.

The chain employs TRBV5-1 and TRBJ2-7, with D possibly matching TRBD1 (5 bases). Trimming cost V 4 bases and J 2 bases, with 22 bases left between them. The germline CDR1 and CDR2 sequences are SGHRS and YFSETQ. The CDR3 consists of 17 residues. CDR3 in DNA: TGCGCCAGCAGCATTCAGGGCTTGGGAATACAGCCCTACGAGCAGTACTTC. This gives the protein CASSIQGLGIQPYEQYF.

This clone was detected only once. The CDR3 here is CASSSPIRGAPSYNEQFF. The CDR3 DNA is TGTGCCAGCAGCTCCCCAATCCGGGGAGCCCCTTCCTACAATGAGCAGTTCTTC. V and J are TRBV7-9 and TRBJ2-1, with TRBD2 as a possible D gene (5 bases). The CDR3 has 18 residues. V dropped 4 bases and J dropped 1 base, with 20 bases sitting between them. The germline V gene encodes CDR1 SEHNR and CDR2 FQNEAQ (reference sequence).

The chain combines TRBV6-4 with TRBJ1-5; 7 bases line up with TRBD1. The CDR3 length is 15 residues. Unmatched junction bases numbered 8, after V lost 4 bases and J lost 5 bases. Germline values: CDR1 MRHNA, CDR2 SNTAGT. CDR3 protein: CASSAPNRGDQPQHF. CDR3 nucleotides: TGTGCCAGCAGTGCCCCGAACAGGGGTGATCAGCCCCAGCATTTT.

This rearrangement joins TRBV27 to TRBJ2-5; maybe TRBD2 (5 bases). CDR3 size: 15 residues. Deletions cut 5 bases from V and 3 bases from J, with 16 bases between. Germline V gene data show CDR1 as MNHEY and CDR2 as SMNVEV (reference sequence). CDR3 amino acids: CASSPSWRVKETQYF. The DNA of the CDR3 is TGTGCCAGCAGTCCCTCGTGGCGGGTAAAAGAGACCCAGTACTTC.

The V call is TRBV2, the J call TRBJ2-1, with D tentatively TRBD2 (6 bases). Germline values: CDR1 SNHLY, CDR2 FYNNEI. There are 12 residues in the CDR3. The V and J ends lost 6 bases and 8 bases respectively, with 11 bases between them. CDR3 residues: CASSLPSDEQFF. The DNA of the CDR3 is TGTGCCAGCAGCCTTCCTAGCGATGAGCAGTTCTTC. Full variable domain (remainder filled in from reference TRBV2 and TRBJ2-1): EPEVTQTPSHQVTQMGQEVILRCVPISNHLYFYWYRQILGQKVEFLVSFYNNEISEKSEIFDDQFSVERPDGSNFTLKIRSTKLEDSAMYFCASSLPSDEQFFGPGTRLTVL.

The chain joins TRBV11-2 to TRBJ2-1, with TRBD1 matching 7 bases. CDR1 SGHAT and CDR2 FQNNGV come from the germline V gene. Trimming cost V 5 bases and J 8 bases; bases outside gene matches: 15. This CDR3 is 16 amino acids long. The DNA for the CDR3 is TGTGCCAGCAGCGCGTCACTTACAGGGGTGGACTATGAGCAGTTCTTC. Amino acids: CASSASLTGVDYEQFF.

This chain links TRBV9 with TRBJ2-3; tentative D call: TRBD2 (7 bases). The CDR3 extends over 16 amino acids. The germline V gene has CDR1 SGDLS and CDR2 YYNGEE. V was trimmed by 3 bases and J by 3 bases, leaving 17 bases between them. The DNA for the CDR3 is TGTGCCAGCAGCGCCCTTGGGGGGGGCGAGACAGATACGCAGTATTTT. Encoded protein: CASSALGGGETDTQYF.

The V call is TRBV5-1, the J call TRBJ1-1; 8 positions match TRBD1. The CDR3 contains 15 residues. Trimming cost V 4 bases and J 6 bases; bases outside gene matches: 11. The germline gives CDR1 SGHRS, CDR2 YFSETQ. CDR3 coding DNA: TGCGCCAGCAGCCCGTGGACAGGGCACAATGCTGAAGCTTTCTTT. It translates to CASSPWTGHNAEAFF.

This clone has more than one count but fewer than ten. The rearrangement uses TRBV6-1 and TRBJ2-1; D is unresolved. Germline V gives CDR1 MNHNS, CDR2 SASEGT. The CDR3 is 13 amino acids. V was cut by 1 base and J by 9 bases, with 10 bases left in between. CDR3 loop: CASSEGGEFEQFF. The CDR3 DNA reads TGTGCCAGCAGTGAAGGAGGTGAATTTGAGCAGTTCTTC.

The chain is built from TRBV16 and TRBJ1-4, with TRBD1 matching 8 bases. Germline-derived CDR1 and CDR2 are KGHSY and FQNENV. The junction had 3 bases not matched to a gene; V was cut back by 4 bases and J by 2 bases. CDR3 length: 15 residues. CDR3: CASSPWTGTNEKLFF. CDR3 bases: TGTGCCAGCAGCCCTTGGACAGGGACTAATGAAAAACTGTTTTTT.

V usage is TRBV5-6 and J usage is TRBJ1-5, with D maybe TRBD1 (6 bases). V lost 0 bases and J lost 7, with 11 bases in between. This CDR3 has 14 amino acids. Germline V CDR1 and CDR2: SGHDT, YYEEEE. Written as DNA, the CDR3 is TGTGCCAGCAGCTTGGGAGGGGGTTTGCAGCCCCAGCATTTT. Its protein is CASSLGGGLQPQHF.

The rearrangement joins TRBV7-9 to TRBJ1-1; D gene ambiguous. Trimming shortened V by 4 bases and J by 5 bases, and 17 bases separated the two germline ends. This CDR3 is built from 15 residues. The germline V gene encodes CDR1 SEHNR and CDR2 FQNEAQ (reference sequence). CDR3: CASSSGVSVLTEAFF. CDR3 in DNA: TGTGCCAGCAGCTCCGGAGTGTCCGTTTTGACTGAAGCTTTCTTT.

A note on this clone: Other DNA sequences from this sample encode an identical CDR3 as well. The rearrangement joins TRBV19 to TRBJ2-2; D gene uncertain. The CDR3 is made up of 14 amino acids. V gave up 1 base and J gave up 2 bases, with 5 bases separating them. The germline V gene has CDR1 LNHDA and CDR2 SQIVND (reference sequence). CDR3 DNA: TGTGCCAGTAGTATAGGAGCAAACACCGGGGAGCTGTTTTTT. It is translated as CASSIGANTGELFF.

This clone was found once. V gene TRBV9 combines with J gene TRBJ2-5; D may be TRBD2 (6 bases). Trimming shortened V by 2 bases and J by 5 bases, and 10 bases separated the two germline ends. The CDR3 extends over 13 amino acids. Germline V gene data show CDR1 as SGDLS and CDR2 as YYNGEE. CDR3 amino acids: CASSVQGGETQYF. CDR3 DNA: TGTGCCAGCAGCGTGCAGGGAGGTGAGACCCAGTACTTC.

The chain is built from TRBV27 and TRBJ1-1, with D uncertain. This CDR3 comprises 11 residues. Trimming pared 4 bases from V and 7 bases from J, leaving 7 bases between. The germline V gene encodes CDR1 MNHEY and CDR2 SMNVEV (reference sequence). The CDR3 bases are TGTGCCAGCAGTTCCCCGTTTGAAGCTTTCTTT. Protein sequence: CASSSPFEAFF.

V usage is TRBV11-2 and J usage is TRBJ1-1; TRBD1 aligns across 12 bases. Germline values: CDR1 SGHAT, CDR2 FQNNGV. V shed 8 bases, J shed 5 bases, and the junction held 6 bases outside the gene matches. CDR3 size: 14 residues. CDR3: CASSPGQGATEAFF. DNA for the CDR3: TGTGCCAGCTCCCCGGGACAGGGGGCTACTGAAGCTTTCTTT.

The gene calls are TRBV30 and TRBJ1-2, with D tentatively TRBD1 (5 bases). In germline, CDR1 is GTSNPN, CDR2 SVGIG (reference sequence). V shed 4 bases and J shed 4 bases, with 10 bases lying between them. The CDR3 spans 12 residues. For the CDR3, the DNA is TGTGCCTGGACAGAGGGACTCTATGGCTACACCTTC. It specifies CAWTEGLYGYTF.